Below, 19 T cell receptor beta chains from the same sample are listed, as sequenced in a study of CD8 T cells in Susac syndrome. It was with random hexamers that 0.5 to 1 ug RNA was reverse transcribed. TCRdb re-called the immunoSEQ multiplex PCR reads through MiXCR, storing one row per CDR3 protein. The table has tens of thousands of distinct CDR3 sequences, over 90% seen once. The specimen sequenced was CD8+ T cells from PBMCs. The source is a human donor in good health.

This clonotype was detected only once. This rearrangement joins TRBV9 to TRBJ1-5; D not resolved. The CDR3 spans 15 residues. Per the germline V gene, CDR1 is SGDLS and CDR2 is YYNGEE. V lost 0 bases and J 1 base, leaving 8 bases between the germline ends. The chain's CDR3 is CASSVGALSNQPQHF. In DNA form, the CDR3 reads TGTGCCAGCAGCGTAGGGGCGTTGAGCAATCAGCCCCAGCATTTT.

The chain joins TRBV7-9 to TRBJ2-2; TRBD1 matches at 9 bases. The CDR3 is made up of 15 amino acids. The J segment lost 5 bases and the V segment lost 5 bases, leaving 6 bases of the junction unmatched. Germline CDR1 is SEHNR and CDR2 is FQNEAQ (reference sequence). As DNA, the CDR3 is TGTGCCAGCAGCGCCGGGACAGGGTGGACCGGGGAGCTGTTTTTT. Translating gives CASSAGTGWTGELFF. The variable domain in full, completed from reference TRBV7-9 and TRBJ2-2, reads DTGVSQNPRHKITKRGQNVTFRCDPISEHNRLYWYRQTLGQGPEFLTYFQNEAQLEKSRLLSDRFSAERPKGSFSTLEIQRTEQGDSAMYLCASSAGTGWTGELFFGEGSRLTVL.

The CDR3 DNA reads as TGTGCCAGCAGCCAACGCCACCCTCGCGGGGGGCCAGATACGCAGTATTTT. Translated, it gives CASSQRHPRGGPDTQYF. The chain links TRBV3-1 to TRBJ2-3, with 8 bases that match TRBD2. The CDR3 contains 17 residues. Germline-derived CDR1 and CDR2 are LGHDT and YNNKEL (reference sequence). Trimming cost V 2 bases and J 4 bases; bases outside gene matches: 11.

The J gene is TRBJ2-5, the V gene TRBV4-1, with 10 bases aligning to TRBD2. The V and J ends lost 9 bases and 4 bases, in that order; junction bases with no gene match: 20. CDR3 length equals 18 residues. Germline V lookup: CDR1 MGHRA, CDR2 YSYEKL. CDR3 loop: CASRRNYGLAGAPETQYF. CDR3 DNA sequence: TGCGCCAGTCGTCGCAACTATGGTCTAGCGGGGGCCCCAGAGACCCAGTACTTC.

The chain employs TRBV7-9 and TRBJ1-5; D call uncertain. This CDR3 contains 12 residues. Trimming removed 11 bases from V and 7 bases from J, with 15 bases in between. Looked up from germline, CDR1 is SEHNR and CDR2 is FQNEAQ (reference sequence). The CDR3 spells CALGSGRQPQHF. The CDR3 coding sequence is TGTGCCTTAGGCAGTGGCCGACAGCCCCAGCATTTT. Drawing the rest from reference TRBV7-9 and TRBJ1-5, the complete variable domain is DTGVSQNPRHKITKRGQNVTFRCDPISEHNRLYWYRQTLGQGPEFLTYFQNEAQLEKSRLLSDRFSAERPKGSFSTLEIQRTEQGDSAMYLCALGSGRQPQHFGDGTRLSIL.

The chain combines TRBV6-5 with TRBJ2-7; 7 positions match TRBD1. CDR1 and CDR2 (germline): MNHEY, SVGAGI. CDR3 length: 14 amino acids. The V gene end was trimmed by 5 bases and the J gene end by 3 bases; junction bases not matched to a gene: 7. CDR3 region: CASSRPGQYYEQYF. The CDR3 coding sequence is TGTGCCAGCAGTCGTCCGGGACAGTACTACGAGCAGTACTTC.

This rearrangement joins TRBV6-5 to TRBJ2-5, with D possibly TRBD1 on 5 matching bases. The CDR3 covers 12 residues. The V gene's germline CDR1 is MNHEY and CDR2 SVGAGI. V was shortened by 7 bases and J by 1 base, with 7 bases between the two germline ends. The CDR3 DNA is TGTGCCAGCACCGACAGCCAAGAGACCCAGTACTTC. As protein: CASTDSQETQYF.

The CDR3 nucleotides read TGTGCCAGCAGTTTGCCAGGGTCCAGGGGCTACACCTTC. Its translation is CASSLPGSRGYTF. The V and J genes are TRBV27 and TRBJ1-2, with D maybe TRBD1 (5 bases). CDR3 length: 13 residues. Trimming shortened V by 3 bases and J by 8 bases, and 13 bases separated the two germline ends. Per the germline V gene, CDR1 is MNHEY and CDR2 is SMNVEV (reference sequence).

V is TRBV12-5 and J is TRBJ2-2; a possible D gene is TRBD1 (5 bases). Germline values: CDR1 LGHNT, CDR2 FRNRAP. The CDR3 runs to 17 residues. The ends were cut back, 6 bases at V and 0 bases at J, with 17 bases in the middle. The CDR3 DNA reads TGTGCTAGTGGCTTCCCTGGCACAGGCGCGAACACCGGGGAGCTGTTTTTT. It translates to CASGFPGTGANTGELFF. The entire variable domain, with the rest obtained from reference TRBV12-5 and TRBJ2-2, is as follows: DARVTQTPRHKVTEMGQEVTMRCQPILGHNTVFWYRQTMMQGLELLAYFRNRAPLDDSGMPKDRFSAEMPDATLATLKIQPSEPRDSAVYFCASGFPGTGANTGELFFGEGSRLTVL.

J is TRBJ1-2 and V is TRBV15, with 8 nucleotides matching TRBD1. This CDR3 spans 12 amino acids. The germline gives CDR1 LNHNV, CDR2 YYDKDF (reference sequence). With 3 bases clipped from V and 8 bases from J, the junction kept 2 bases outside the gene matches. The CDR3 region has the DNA TGTGCCACCAGCAGCGACAGGGGAGGCTACACCTTC. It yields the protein CATSSDRGGYTF.

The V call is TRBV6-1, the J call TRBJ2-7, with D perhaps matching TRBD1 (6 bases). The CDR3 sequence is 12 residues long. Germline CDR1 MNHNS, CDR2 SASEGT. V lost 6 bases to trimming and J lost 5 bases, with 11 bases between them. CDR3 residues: CASSRQVNEQYF. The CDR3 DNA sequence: TGTGCCAGCAGCAGACAGGTTAACGAGCAGTACTTC.

The CDR3 coding sequence is TGTGCTAGTGGTATGGGACAGTATAGCAATCAGCCCCAGCATTTT. It yields the protein CASGMGQYSNQPQHF. The chain uses TRBV12-5 and TRBJ1-5; 7 positions agree with TRBD1. In germline, CDR1 is LGHNT, CDR2 FRNRAP. The CDR3 extends over 15 amino acids. The junction had 4 bases not matched to a gene; V was cut back by 5 bases and J by 0 bases.

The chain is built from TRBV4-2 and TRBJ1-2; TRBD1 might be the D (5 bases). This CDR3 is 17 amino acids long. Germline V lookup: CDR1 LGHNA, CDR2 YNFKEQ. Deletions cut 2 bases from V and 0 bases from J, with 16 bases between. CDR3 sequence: CASSQRTLGEANYGYTF. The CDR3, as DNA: TGTGCCAGCAGCCAACGGACGCTGGGGGAGGCTAACTATGGCTACACCTTC.

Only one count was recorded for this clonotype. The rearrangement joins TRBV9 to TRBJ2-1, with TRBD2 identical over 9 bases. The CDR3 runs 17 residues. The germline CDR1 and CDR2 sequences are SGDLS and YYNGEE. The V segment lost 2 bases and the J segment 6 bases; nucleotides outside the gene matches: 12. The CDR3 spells CASSVQGLAIPSNEQFF. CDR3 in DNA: TGTGCCAGCAGCGTTCAGGGACTAGCCATCCCCAGCAATGAGCAGTTCTTC.

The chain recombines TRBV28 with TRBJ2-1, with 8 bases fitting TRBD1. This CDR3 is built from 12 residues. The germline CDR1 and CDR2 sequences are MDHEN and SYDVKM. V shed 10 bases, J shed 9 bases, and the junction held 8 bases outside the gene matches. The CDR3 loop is CATKTGASEQFF. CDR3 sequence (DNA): TGTGCCACCAAGACAGGGGCGAGTGAGCAGTTCTTC. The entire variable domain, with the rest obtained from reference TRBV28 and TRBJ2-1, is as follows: DVKVTQSSRYLVKRTGEKVFLECVQDMDHENMFWYRQDPGLGLRLIYFSYDVKMKEKGDIPEGYSVSREKKERFSLILESASTNQTSMYLCATKTGASEQFFGPGTRLTVL.

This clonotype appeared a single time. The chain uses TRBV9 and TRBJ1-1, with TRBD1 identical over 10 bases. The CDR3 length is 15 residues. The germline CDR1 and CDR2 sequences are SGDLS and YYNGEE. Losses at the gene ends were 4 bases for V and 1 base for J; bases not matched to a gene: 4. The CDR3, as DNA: TGTGCCAGCAGCCCGACAGGGGGCACGAACACTGAAGCTTTCTTT. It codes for CASSPTGGTNTEAFF.

The CDR3 DNA reads TGCAGTGCTAAGCCCGGGACAGGGGGCGCGAGCAATCAGCCCCAGCATTTT. Translation: CSAKPGTGGASNQPQHF. The chain carries TRBV20-1 and TRBJ1-5, with 12 bases aligning to TRBD1. This CDR3 has 17 amino acids. Germline values: CDR1 DFQATT, CDR2 SNEGSKA (reference sequence). V lost 4 bases, J lost 1 base, and 8 bases stayed unmatched.

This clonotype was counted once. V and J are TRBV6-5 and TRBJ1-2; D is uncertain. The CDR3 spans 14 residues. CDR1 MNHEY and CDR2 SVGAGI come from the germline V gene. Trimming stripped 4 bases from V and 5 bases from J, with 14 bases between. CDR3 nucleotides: TGTGCCAGCAGTTTGTCGAACTTGGGGTATGGCTACACCTTC. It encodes CASSLSNLGYGYTF.

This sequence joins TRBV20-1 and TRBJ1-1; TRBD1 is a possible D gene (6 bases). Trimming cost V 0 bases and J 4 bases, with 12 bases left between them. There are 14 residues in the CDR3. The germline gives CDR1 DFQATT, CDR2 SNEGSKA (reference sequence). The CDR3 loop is CSARDLEGGTEAFF. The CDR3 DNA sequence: TGCAGTGCTAGAGATCTCGAGGGGGGCACTGAAGCTTTCTTT.